The next 14 T cell receptor beta chains were all read from a single sample in a study of T cell changes during pregnancy in multiple sclerosis. The table came from immunoSEQ multiplex PCR; TCRdb's copy has only in-frame clones and leaves some out. Seen here are tens of thousands of clones, 92% observed once, and the top ten hold about 0.6%. Sequenced here: CD4+ T cells from peripheral blood mononuclear cells, sampled after pregnancy. The source of these receptors is a female donor with multiple sclerosis, enrolled in a pregnancy study.

This chain links TRBV4-1 with TRBJ1-2; unclear D gene. The CDR3 is 14 amino acids. V was clipped by 4 bases and J by 0 bases, with 9 bases between them. Germline V CDR1 and CDR2: MGHRA, YSYEKL. The CDR3 coding sequence is TGCGCCAGCAGCCCTGCAGAAACTAACTATGGCTACACCTTC. Its protein is CASSPAETNYGYTF.

As DNA, the CDR3 is TGTGCCAGCATCCCAACCCGCTCCATCCGGCCAGGGGCGGTTGGCTACACCTTC. Its translation is CASIPTRSIRPGAVGYTF. This chain links TRBV5-6 with TRBJ1-2; D is possibly TRBD1 (6 bases). V lost 6 bases and J 7 bases, leaving 31 bases between the germline ends. The germline V gene has CDR1 SGHDT and CDR2 YYEEEE. CDR3 length equals 18 residues.

This clone showed up just once. V gene TRBV4-2 combines with J gene TRBJ2-1, with 9 bases matching TRBD2. V shed 4 bases, J shed 0 bases, and the junction held 7 bases outside the gene matches. CDR1 LGHNA and CDR2 YNFKEQ come from the germline V gene. CDR3 length equals 17 residues. The CDR3 loop is CASSLTAGGSSYNEQFF. The CDR3 bases are TGTGCCAGCAGCCTCACTGCGGGGGGGAGCTCCTACAATGAGCAGTTCTTC.

The chain couples TRBV7-3 to TRBJ1-2; 7 bases are shared with TRBD1. This CDR3 is 20 amino acids long. From germline, CDR1 is SGHTA and CDR2 FQGTGA. The V gene end was trimmed by 5 bases and the J gene end by 4 bases; junction bases not matched to a gene: 25. The DNA of the CDR3 is TGTGCCAGCAGCCCTCATACCAAAATAAGCGAACAGGGGATGTCCTATGGCTACACCTTC. Translating gives CASSPHTKISEQGMSYGYTF.

V gene TRBV9 combines with J gene TRBJ2-3; 8 nucleotides agree with TRBD2. V lost 1 base to trimming and J lost 4 bases; unmatched junction nucleotides: 17. CDR1 and CDR2 from the germline V gene are SGDLS and YYNGEE. The CDR3 covers 19 residues. Written as DNA, the CDR3 is TGTGCCAGCAGCGTAAGGCCCGGGTCGGCAAGCGGGGGCTCAGATACGCAGTATTTT. Translation gives CASSVRPGSASGGSDTQYF.

A single count supports this clone. J is TRBJ1-2 and V is TRBV6-1; 7 positions match TRBD1. Germline V gives CDR1 MNHNS, CDR2 SASEGT. The V segment lost 4 bases and the J segment 4 bases; nucleotides outside the gene matches: 9. The CDR3 loop spans 15 amino acids. CDR3 sequence reads: CASSARRDSAYGYTF. The CDR3 coding sequence is TGTGCCAGCAGTGCGCGCCGGGACAGCGCCTATGGCTACACCTTC.

The chain combines TRBV15 with TRBJ1-2; no firm D call. This CDR3 is 14 amino acids long. Per the germline V gene, CDR1 is LNHNV and CDR2 is YYDKDF (reference sequence). V was trimmed by 3 bases and J by 4 bases, leaving 12 bases between them. The CDR3 DNA is TGTGCCACCAGCAGGGAGGGAGTAAGCTATGGCTACACCTTC. Residues: CATSREGVSYGYTF. Full variable domain (rest looked up from reference TRBV15 and TRBJ1-2): DAMVIQNPRYQVTQFGKPVTLSCSQTLNHNVMYWYQQKSSQAPKLLFHYYDKDFNNEADTPDNFQSRRPNTSFCFLDIRSPGLGDTAMYLCATSREGVSYGYTFGSGTRLTVV.

This chain joins TRBV6-5 and TRBJ2-1, with TRBD2 matching over 9 bases. The CDR3 is 15 amino acids. The junction had 7 bases not matched to a gene; V was cut back by 6 bases and J by 4 bases. Germline V lookup: CDR1 MNHEY, CDR2 SVGAGI. This chain's CDR3 is CASSTGTSLYNEQFF. The CDR3 DNA reads as TGTGCCAGCAGCACCGGGACTAGCCTGTACAATGAGCAGTTCTTC.

The gene calls are TRBV4-2 and TRBJ2-3; TRBD2 matches 8 bases. This CDR3 is built from 16 residues. The V and J ends lost 4 bases and 1 base, in that order; junction bases with no gene match: 7. Germline loops: CDR1 LGHNA, CDR2 YNFKEQ. CDR3 residues: CASSPLGSGGTDTQYF. For the CDR3, the DNA is TGTGCCAGCAGCCCCCTGGGTAGCGGGGGCACAGATACGCAGTATTTT.

The V gene is TRBV9, the J gene TRBJ1-6; no firm D call. CDR1 SGDLS and CDR2 YYNGEE come from the germline V gene. Trimming shortened V by 3 bases and J by 0 bases, and 7 bases separated the two germline ends. The CDR3 is made up of 15 amino acids. DNA for the CDR3: TGTGCCAGCAGCGCGGGTACCTCCTATAATTCACCCCTCCACTTT. Residues: CASSAGTSYNSPLHF.

This clone has a single count. The V gene is TRBV7-8, the J gene TRBJ1-2; D gene uncertain. Germline V gene data show CDR1 as SGHVS and CDR2 as FQNEAQ. V was cut by 1 base and J by 0 bases, with 15 bases left in between. The CDR3 sequence is 17 residues long. For the CDR3, the DNA is TGTGCCAGCAGCTTAGAGTCTACTAGGAGAGCTAACTATGGCTACACCTTC. This codes for CASSLESTRRANYGYTF. The variable domain in full, with the rest retrieved from reference TRBV7-8 and TRBJ1-2, is GAGVSQSPRYKVAKRGQDVALRCDPISGHVSLFWYQQALGQGPEFLTYFQNEAQLDKSGLPSDRFFAERPEGSVSTLKIQRTQQEDSAVYLCASSLESTRRANYGYTFGSGTRLTVV.

This clone appeared once. The V call is TRBV6-5, the J call TRBJ2-5; D is unclear. The CDR3 sequence is 13 residues long. Trimming cost V 2 bases and J 1 base, with 5 bases left between them. Germline V lookup: CDR1 MNHEY, CDR2 SVGAGI. CDR3 bases: TGTGCCAGCAGTTACACAGTCCAAGAGACCCAGTACTTC. Its protein is CASSYTVQETQYF.

The rearrangement links TRBV2 to TRBJ1-5; 7 bases are a match to TRBD1. Germline V gene data show CDR1 as SNHLY and CDR2 as FYNNEI. The ends lost 4 bases at V and 2 bases at J; junction bases unmatched: 5. CDR3 length: 15 residues. CDR3 sequence (DNA): TGTGCCAGCAGTGTTGGAACAGGGGGCAATCAGCCCCAGCATTTT. Amino acid sequence: CASSVGTGGNQPQHF. The whole variable domain, filled in from reference TRBV2 and TRBJ1-5, reads EPEVTQTPSHQVTQMGQEVILRCVPISNHLYFYWYRQILGQKVEFLVSFYNNEISEKSEIFDDQFSVERPDGSNFTLKIRSTKLEDSAMYFCASSVGTGGNQPQHFGDGTRLSIL.

The chain has TRBV6-6 and TRBJ1-2; D may be TRBD1 (6 bases). The length of the CDR3 is 16 residues. Germline V lookup: CDR1 MNHNY, CDR2 SVGAGI (reference sequence). Trimming removed 0 bases at V and 0 bases at J, with 11 bases between. The CDR3 here is CASSYSQGLANYGYTF. The CDR3 DNA sequence: TGTGCCAGCAGTTACTCACAGGGCTTAGCTAACTATGGCTACACCTTC.